The 9 T cell receptor beta chains presented below share a single source sample, sequenced in a study of glioma-infiltrating T cells after dendritic cell vaccination. This table comes from immunoSEQ multiplex PCR, and its TCRdb copy is limited to in-frame clones, with some not included. Of 40,000 to 60,000 clones listed, over 75% are singletons. The material was blood, obtained before dendritic cell vaccination. Receptors originate from a human donor with glioblastoma.

This chain uses TRBV11-3 with TRBJ2-2, with 10 bases lining up with TRBD1. V was clipped by 5 bases and J by 6 bases; unmatched bases: 9. This CDR3 has 16 amino acids. Per germline, CDR1 SGHNT and CDR2 YENEEA. This CDR3 is CASSKTTGGGSGELFF. The CDR3, as DNA: TGTGCCAGCAGCAAAACGACAGGGGGCGGGTCCGGGGAGCTGTTTTTT.

The chain is built from TRBV7-3 and TRBJ1-6; D gene unclear. Trimming pared 3 bases from V and 10 bases from J, leaving 7 bases between. Germline CDR1 SGHTA, CDR2 FQGTGA. The CDR3 has 12 residues. The CDR3, as DNA: TGTGCCAGCAGCTTCCCCGGGTCACCCCTCCACTTT. It translates to CASSFPGSPLHF. Full variable domain (rest looked up from reference TRBV7-3 and TRBJ1-6): GAGVSQTPSNKVTEKGKYVELRCDPISGHTALYWYRQSLGQGPEFLIYFQGTGAADDSGLPNDRFFAVRPEGSVSTLKIQRTERGDSAVYLCASSFPGSPLHFGNGTRLTVT.

The chain employs TRBV11-2 and TRBJ2-7, with TRBD1 identical over 10 bases. V trimming: 6 bases; J trimming: 2 bases; junction bases outside the gene matches: 4. This CDR3 has 14 residues. Germline V gives CDR1 SGHAT, CDR2 FQNNGV. The CDR3 is CASRRDRGPYEQYF. CDR3 coding DNA: TGTGCCAGCAGACGGGACAGGGGTCCCTACGAGCAGTACTTC.

This chain uses TRBV18 with TRBJ2-5; 10 positions match TRBD2. J gave up 5 bases and V 4 bases, and 7 bases lay outside the gene matches. Germline V CDR1 and CDR2: KGHSH, LQKENI. The CDR3 spans 15 residues. The CDR3 DNA reads TGTGCCAGCTCACTCTCTAGCGGGAGTCGGGAGACCCAGTACTTC. It specifies CASSLSSGSRETQYF.

The J gene is TRBJ2-1, the V gene TRBV30; 11 bases fit TRBD2. There are 15 residues in the CDR3. Germline trimming cut 3 bases from V and 6 bases from J; bases unmatched to any gene: 7. Germline V gives CDR1 GTSNPN, CDR2 SVGIG (reference sequence). CDR3 sequence: CAWRDSGLAGNEQFF. CDR3 nucleotide sequence: TGTGCCTGGAGAGACTCCGGACTAGCGGGCAATGAGCAGTTCTTC.

The chain carries TRBV29-1 and TRBJ1-2; 9 nucleotides line up with TRBD1. The germline gives CDR1 SQVTM, CDR2 ANQGSEA. CDR3 length equals 12 residues. V shed 3 bases and J 5 bases; nucleotides not matched to a gene: 1. The CDR3 sequence is CSVDGTGYGYTF. CDR3 bases: TGCAGCGTTGACGGGACAGGGTATGGCTACACCTTC.

CDR3 in DNA: TGTGCCAGCAGCGAAAGAGCCTGGGTCGGACTAGCGTCTCACTACAATGAGCAGTTCTTC. Its translation is CASSERAWVGLASHYNEQFF. The V and J genes are TRBV13 and TRBJ2-1, with 9 nucleotides matching TRBD2. V lost 5 bases to trimming and J lost 3 bases; unmatched junction nucleotides: 20. From germline, CDR1 is PRHDT and CDR2 FYEKMQ (reference sequence). The CDR3 runs to 20 residues.

This clone appeared a few times. The chain joins TRBV15 to TRBJ2-7; a weak D match, TRBD1 (7 bases). The CDR3 totals 13 residues. V lost 8 bases to trimming and J lost 6 bases, with 17 bases between them. From germline, CDR1 is LNHNV and CDR2 YYDKDF (reference sequence). As DNA, the CDR3 is TGTGCCACCTCGACAGGGAGGTTGGCCGAGCAGTACTTC. Translated: CATSTGRLAEQYF.

This clone was detected once. The J gene is TRBJ1-1, the V gene TRBV7-9; maybe TRBD1 (5 bases). Looked up from germline, CDR1 is SEHNR and CDR2 is FQNEAQ (reference sequence). The CDR3 has 13 amino acids. V was clipped by 5 bases and J by 5 bases, with 12 bases between them. The CDR3 spells CASSHQGDTEAFF. CDR3 nucleotide sequence: TGTGCCAGCAGCCATCAAGGGGATACTGAAGCTTTCTTT.